This entry lists 15 T cell receptor beta chains sequenced from one sample in a study of T cells expressing NK-cell markers (dated by TCRdb to 2018 to 2021). Library construction relied on 5' RACE. This sample was sequenced with an Illumina HiSeq 2000. TCRdb reprocessed the raw reads; every CDR3 protein sequence is a single record, and DNA is not supplied. The table held for this sample gives about 150,000 distinct CDR3 sequences. The leading ten clones occupy around 12% of the sample. The sample comprised blood T cells: a sorted CD56 or NKG2C T cell subset, CD4+ or CD8+ T cells, or bulk PBMC T cells (not recorded which). Receptors were obtained from a man younger than 35 in good health. Donor details come from another sample of the same person, matched by shared clones.

The J gene is TRBJ2-5, the V gene TRBV29-1; the TCRdb D gene call, TRBD1, has no DNA to confirm it. The length of the CDR3 is 16 residues. Germline-derived CDR1 and CDR2 are SQVTM and ANQGSEA. CDR3 region: CSVEVWGGESQETQYF.

The chain combines TRBV3-1 with TRBJ2-1; TCRdb designates TRBD2, a call that cannot be tested without DNA. The CDR3 is 15 residues long. In germline, CDR1 is LGHDT, CDR2 YNNKEL (reference sequence). The CDR3 is CASSPAAGGKNEQFF.

The chain recombines TRBV27 with TRBJ2-1; TCRdb calls TRBD2, which cannot be checked without DNA. The germline V gene encodes CDR1 MNHEY and CDR2 SMNVEV (reference sequence). The CDR3 consists of 14 residues. CDR3 protein: CASRIAGAGYEQFF.

This chain uses TRBV25-1 with TRBJ1-6; the TRBD1 assignment by TCRdb is unverifiable without DNA. CDR1 is MGHDK and CDR2 is SYGVNS in the germline V gene. The CDR3 extends over 13 amino acids. The CDR3 sequence: CASRGRGDSPLHF.

The chain employs TRBV4-1 and TRBJ2-1; TCRdb names TRBD1, which stays unverified in the absence of DNA. The germline V gene has CDR1 MGHRA and CDR2 YSYEKL. This CDR3 spans 16 amino acids. Here the CDR3 reads CASSQGGGGGHNEQFF.

The chain joins TRBV28 to TRBJ2-5; the TRBD1 assignment by TCRdb is unverifiable without DNA. The CDR3 contains 14 residues. The germline V gene has CDR1 MDHEN and CDR2 SYDVKM. The CDR3 region is CASSGGVSQETQYF.

The chain is built from TRBV7-9 and TRBJ2-1; TCRdb proposes TRBD2, but this gene call is untestable without DNA. Germline lookup yields CDR1 SEHNR and CDR2 FQNEAQ (reference sequence). The CDR3 is 16 residues long. The CDR3 spells CASSLIAGGPDGEQFF.

This CDR3 reads CASGLGGSSVGQFF. This chain uses TRBV27 with TRBJ2-1; TCRdb's assignment of TRBD1 cannot be checked, as there is no DNA. Germline CDR1 reads MNHEY; CDR2 reads SMNVEV (reference sequence). This CDR3 has 14 amino acids.

The gene calls are TRBV30 and TRBJ2-4; as DNA is missing, the TRBD2 call by TCRdb cannot be tested. The CDR3 sequence is 15 residues long. Germline V gene lookup returns CDR1 GTSNPN and CDR2 SVGIG (reference sequence). The CDR3 loop is CAWKGQPLAKNIQYF.

V gene TRBV7-9 combines with J gene TRBJ2-1. This CDR3 spans 14 amino acids. In germline, CDR1 is SEHNR, CDR2 FQNEAQ (reference sequence). CDR3 loop: CASSLVLDYNEQFF.

This CDR3 is CASSFAPADNEKLFF. The gene calls are TRBV27 and TRBJ1-4; no DNA is available, so the TRBD1 call from TCRdb remains unchecked. CDR1 MNHEY and CDR2 SMNVEV come from the germline V gene (reference sequence). The CDR3 is made up of 15 amino acids.

The CDR3 here is CASTLTGGDQETQYF. The genes are TRBV6-1 and TRBJ2-5; the TCRdb call, TRBD1, lacks DNA for checking. The CDR3 runs 15 residues. Germline values: CDR1 MNHNS, CDR2 SASEGT.

This chain uses TRBV13 with TRBJ1-2; TCRdb calls TRBD1, which cannot be checked without DNA. This CDR3 has 12 residues. Germline-derived CDR1 and CDR2 are PRHDT and FYEKMQ (reference sequence). The CDR3 loop is CASSRGTDGYTF. The full variable domain, completed using reference TRBV13 and TRBJ1-2, is AAGVIQSPRHLIKEKRETATLKCYPIPRHDTVYWYQQGPGQDPQFLISFYEKMQSDKGSIPDRFSAQQFSDYHSELNMSSLELGDSALYFCASSRGTDGYTFGSGTRLTVV.

The chain joins TRBV2 to TRBJ2-7; TCRdb names TRBD1, which stays unverified in the absence of DNA. The CDR3 covers 13 residues. Germline V gives CDR1 SNHLY, CDR2 FYNNEI. CDR3 region: CASKDGRGYEQYF. Using reference TRBV2 and TRBJ2-7 for the parts outside the CDR3, the full variable domain is EPEVTQTPSHQVTQMGQEVILRCVPISNHLYFYWYRQILGQKVEFLVSFYNNEISEKSEIFDDQFSVERPDGSNFTLKIRSTKLEDSAMYFCASKDGRGYEQYFGPGTRLTVT.

The rearrangement links TRBV2 to TRBJ2-6. The CDR3 loop spans 16 amino acids. The germline V gene has CDR1 SNHLY and CDR2 FYNNEI. The CDR3 loop is CASREAPGSGANVLTF.